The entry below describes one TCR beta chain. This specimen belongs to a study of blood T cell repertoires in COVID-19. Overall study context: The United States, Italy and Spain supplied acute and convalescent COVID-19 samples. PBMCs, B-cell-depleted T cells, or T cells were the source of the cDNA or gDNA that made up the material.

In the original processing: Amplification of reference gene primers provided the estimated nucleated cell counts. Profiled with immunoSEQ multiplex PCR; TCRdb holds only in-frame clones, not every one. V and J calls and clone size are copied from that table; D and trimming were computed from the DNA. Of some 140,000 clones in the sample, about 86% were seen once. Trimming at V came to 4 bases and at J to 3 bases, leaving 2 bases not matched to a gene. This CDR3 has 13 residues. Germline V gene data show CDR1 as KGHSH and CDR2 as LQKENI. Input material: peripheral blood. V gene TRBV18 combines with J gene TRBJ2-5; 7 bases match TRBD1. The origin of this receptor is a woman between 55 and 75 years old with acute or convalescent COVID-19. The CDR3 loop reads CASSQDREETQYF. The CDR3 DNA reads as TGTGCCAGCTCACAAGACAGGGAAGAGACCCAGTACTTC.